Presented here are 9 T cell receptor beta chains from one specimen sequenced in a study of cytomegalovirus exposure and HLA in healthy donors. PCR was performed using 60 Vbeta and 13 Jbeta primers. The repertoire was sequenced with immunoSEQ multiplex PCR; TCRdb's copy has only in-frame clones and lacks some. The table has some 110,000 clones, 80% to 90% seen once. Sequencing was done on a sample of PBMCs. These receptors were taken from a woman aged 25 to 45 in good health and CMV-seronegative.

This rearrangement joins TRBV25-1 to TRBJ1-1, with D unclear. V lost 2 bases and J lost 1, with 11 bases in between. Germline CDR1 is MGHDK and CDR2 is SYGVNS. The CDR3 runs 15 residues. The CDR3 sequence is CASSEEGHGNTEAFF. CDR3 DNA: TGTGCCAGCAGTGAAGAGGGTCACGGGAACACTGAAGCTTTCTTT. Full variable domain (missing parts from reference TRBV25-1 and TRBJ1-1): EADIYQTPRYLVIGTGKKITLECSQTMGHDKMYWYQQDPGMELHLIHYSYGVNSTEKGDLSSESTVSRIRTEHFPLTLESARPSHTSQYLCASSEEGHGNTEAFFGQGTRLTVV.

V gene TRBV6-6 combines with J gene TRBJ1-5, with D hard to call. V was cut by 4 bases and J by 1 base, with 14 bases left in between. This CDR3 region has 16 residues. Germline CDR1 and CDR2: MNHNY and SVGAGI (reference sequence). The chain's CDR3 is CASSSTGEGSNQPQHF. For the CDR3, the DNA is TGTGCCAGCAGTTCTACCGGGGAAGGAAGCAATCAGCCCCAGCATTTT.

J is TRBJ1-4 and V is TRBV15, with 7 bases that match TRBD1. The germline gives CDR1 LNHNV, CDR2 YYDKDF (reference sequence). The CDR3 is made up of 15 amino acids. After removal of 2 bases from V and 6 bases from J, the junction contained 6 bases not matched to a gene. The CDR3 DNA sequence: TGTGCCACCAGCAGACACGGGACAGACGATGAAAAACTGTTTTTT. Protein sequence: CATSRHGTDDEKLFF. Drawing the rest from reference TRBV15 and TRBJ1-4, the complete variable domain is DAMVIQNPRYQVTQFGKPVTLSCSQTLNHNVMYWYQQKSSQAPKLLFHYYDKDFNNEADTPDNFQSRRPNTSFCFLDIRSPGLGDTAMYLCATSRHGTDDEKLFFGSGTQLSVL.

This clone was detected only a few times. The chain uses TRBV4-1 and TRBJ2-7; D perhaps matches TRBD1 (5 bases). V shed 1 base and J shed 0 bases, with 10 bases lying between them. CDR1 is MGHRA and CDR2 is YSYEKL in the germline V gene. The CDR3 has 15 residues. The CDR3 spells CASSQGVGHSYEQYF. CDR3 DNA sequence: TGCGCCAGCAGCCAAGGCGTGGGGCACTCCTACGAGCAGTACTTC.

V is TRBV6-6 and J is TRBJ2-1; D gene ambiguous. The germline V and J ends were trimmed by 10 bases and 5 bases, with 6 bases remaining between them. The CDR3 covers 10 residues. Germline V CDR1 and CDR2: MNHNY, SVGAGI (reference sequence). As DNA, the CDR3 is TGTGCCACCTCTAACAATGAGCAGTTCTTC. Translated, it gives CATSNNEQFF.

V usage is TRBV29-1 and J usage is TRBJ1-4, with TRBD1 as a possible D gene (5 bases). Germline CDR1 reads SQVTM; CDR2 reads ANQGSEA. V dropped 7 bases and J dropped 3 bases, with 12 bases sitting between them. CDR3 length: 13 amino acids. CDR3 DNA sequence: TGCAGCGCGCGGGACGGAGCTAATGAAAAACTGTTTTTT. Translation: CSARDGANEKLFF.

The chain has TRBV5-1 and TRBJ2-3; 9 bases agree with TRBD2. CDR1 and CDR2 from the germline V gene are SGHRS and YFSETQ. V shed 0 bases, J shed 1 base, and the junction held 3 bases outside the gene matches. CDR3 length equals 16 residues. CDR3 in DNA: TGCGCCAGCAGCTTGGGACTAGCGGCTCGCACAGATACGCAGTATTTT. Encoded protein: CASSLGLAARTDTQYF.

In regard to this clone: Germline and junction disagree at one end, which may indicate a read error. The chain is built from TRBV7-9 and TRBJ2-4; the match to TRBD2 covers 10 bases. This CDR3 comprises 15 residues. The germline V gene has CDR1 SEHNR and CDR2 FQNEAQ (reference sequence). The DNA for the CDR3 is TGTTCCAGCAGCTTAGAGCGGGGGGGCCAAAACATTCAGTACTTC. Amino acids: CSSSLERGGQNIQYF.

The chain joins TRBV12-5 to TRBJ1-2, with unresolved D. The V gene lost 3 bases and the J gene lost 6 bases, with 8 bases spanning the gap. The CDR3 contains 12 residues. Germline V gives CDR1 LGHNT, CDR2 FRNRAP. The chain's CDR3 is CASGFGEDGYTF. The CDR3 DNA reads as TGTGCTAGTGGTTTTGGGGAGGATGGCTACACCTTC. The whole variable domain, remainder taken from reference TRBV12-5 and TRBJ1-2, is DARVTQTPRHKVTEMGQEVTMRCQPILGHNTVFWYRQTMMQGLELLAYFRNRAPLDDSGMPKDRFSAEMPDATLATLKIQPSEPRDSAVYFCASGFGEDGYTFGSGTRLTVV.